This T cell receptor beta chain was captured by sequencing in a study of OX40 agonist ivuxolimab in advanced cancers. Sequencing used immunoSEQ multiplex PCR; TCRdb keeps in-frame clones, though not all of them. The repertoire holds 98,000 or so clones, with less than 90% as singletons. Germline lookup yields CDR1 SQVTM and CDR2 ANQGSEA. Germline trimming cut 4 bases from V and 5 bases from J; bases unmatched to any gene: 13. CDR3 length: 16 residues. The sequence came from an adult with an advanced solid tumor such as melanoma, head and neck, liver or kidney cancer. This sample comprised CD4+ or CD8+ T cells sorted from blood, obtained in a trial of the OX40 agonist ivuxolimab. The genes are TRBV29-1 and TRBJ2-5, with TRBD1 matching 10 bases. The CDR3 reads CSVALTGTGDWETQYF. In DNA form, the CDR3 reads TGCAGCGTTGCCCTCACCGGGACAGGGGACTGGGAGACCCAGTACTTC.